This note documents a single T cell receptor (beta chain) sequence. Its antigen is still unknown. No base quality information exists; no much larger clone differs at one position. This entry is derived from a study of cytomegalovirus exposure and HLA in healthy donors (dated 2017 in TCRdb). Context from the whole study: An earlier analysis of roughly 500 of the donors reported approximately 280 Gb of sequence data and around 110 million unique TCR beta sequences obtained from roughly 180 million T cells. An early release that covered 500 to 800 HLA-typed donors contained approximately 320 gigabases of sequencing data and around 80 million unique TCR sequences. Among the roughly 400 genotyped donors, about 85% belonged to the genetic ancestry cluster associated with self-reported Caucasian donors. The aim of the study was to test whether cataloging public T cell receptors could identify signatures of past pathogen exposure. The T cell repertoires of 666 subjects were profiled by immunosequencing and related to cytomegalovirus serostatus. In addition to the first cohort of 650 to 800 subjects, a separate validation cohort of approximately 120 different subjects was used. The study combined high-throughput TCR immunosequencing, statistical association of individual TCRs with disease status, and machine learning to predict cytomegalovirus infection status. A later analysis re-examined previously published TCR beta repertoires from roughly 720 donors and added high-resolution HLA genotyping to investigate patterns of TCR occurrence. Rather than drawing on any new phenotypic data, the later analysis identified candidate immune exposures from TCR beta sequences and the way those sequences occurred across donors. An earlier analysis of around 640 of the donors used high-throughput TCR beta sequencing to judge whether each TCR beta V gene segment behaved as functional or pseudogenic. Donor age, sex, ethnicity and CMV serostatus were compiled alongside the repertoire data. A later genetic analysis took genome-wide SNP genotypes for 398 of the 666 donors and used that subset as a discovery cohort. Every discovery cohort repertoire had been produced on one sequencing platform. Both class I and class II loci were covered by HLA typing, at four-digit resolution. The number of typed donors differed by locus: 629-630 for A, B, C, DRB1 and DQB1; 500 to 550 for DQA1; fewer than 610 for DPA1; and about 450 for DPB1. About 5 DR-DQ haplotypes were handled as single units for association and clustering, since linkage in the cohort was strong. Across some 400 genotyped donors of the cohort, an average of about 220,000 unique TCR beta nucleotide sequences per donor were sequenced, and around 19% of those sequences were non-productive. What the work shows at the level of the full study, not this receptor alone: Because HLA typing was unavailable for some donors at each locus, only the typed subset was used in association tests. In this cohort, only TCR beta chains were sequenced, and detectable features were limited by the absence of alpha or paired-chain data. According to the authors, the approach could potentially be generalized to other disease states and immunological phenotypes. Some IMGT-functional V segments, including TRBV6-2 and TRBV6-3, could not be told apart with the 87-base-pair reads, so those segments were excluded. A later genetic analysis reported fewer N-insertions in productive TCRs among donors in an Asian-associated ancestry cluster than the roughly 650-donor mean. The study gave a list of 150 to 200 TCR beta chains associated with cytomegalovirus. A further reported finding was that TCR beta sequences accurately predicted the HLA-A and HLA-B alleles for most subjects in the first cohort. Cytomegalovirus status was reported to be diagnosed by the classifier with high specificity and sensitivity in both the original and validation cohorts. Most TCR sequences were observed very rarely across donors, whereas some public TCRs were present in many individuals. A later analysis found that TCR association rates varied across HLA loci, with DRB1 alleles showing the most associated TCRs and HLA-C alleles the fewest. Three of the identified cytomegalovirus-associated TCR beta chains were confirmed in vitro to be specific for cytomegalovirus antigens. Sequencing depth was assumed to be roughly uniform across donors in the presence/absence analyses, though that assumption may not hold. Because counts were too low, seventeen rarely observed V segments, including chromosome 9 orphons, were left out of the earlier analysis of over 550 of the donors. A later genetic analysis associated a missense DCLRE1C variant with V-gene and J-gene trimming of TCR beta chains, and an independent cohort replicated the association. The only immune exposure information available for the cohort was CMV serostatus. At a false discovery rate of 0.05, a later analysis linked some 18,000 TCR beta sequences to specific HLA alleles. Several of the top co-occurrence clusters appeared to be linked to parvovirus B19, influenza, CMV and Epstein-Barr virus, according to a later analysis. Broadly in line with IMGT annotations, most TCR beta V segments showed up in productive rearrangements about 87% or about 30% of the time in an earlier analysis of approximately 640 of the donors. Compared with equally common non-associated chains, HLA-associated TCR beta chains in a later analysis were more clonally expanded and had lower generation probabilities. When HLA alleles, especially DR and DQ, strongly co-occurred, TCR associations were difficult to assign to individual alleles. According to a later analysis, most CMV-associated TCR beta chains appeared to be HLA-restricted, and the HLA associations seemed to be driven largely by CMV exposure. Linkage disequilibrium might explain the correlated functional status among segregating V segments, but an unknown experimental factor could not be excluded. A cluster of highly shared sequence variants was judged likely to be a technical artifact of the sequencing pipeline.

Libraries were built with the immunoSEQ multiplex PCR assay. For the multiplex PCR, a mixture combining 60 forward primers for TCR Vbeta segments and 13 reverse primers for TCR Jbeta segments was used. A multiplex PCR assay on genomic DNA amplified the CDR3 region of rearranged TCR beta genes. The amplified TCR beta libraries were sequenced on the Illumina HiSeq System as 87-base-pair reads. In the original analysis: Across the 640 or so repertoires, a later analysis counted tens of millions of unique TCR beta chains, around 11 million of which were shared by at least two donors. A nearest-neighbor algorithm error-corrected the raw reads and collapsed the reads into unique sequences, merging closely related sequences to remove PCR and sequencing errors. CDR3 sequences were aligned to IMGT reference sequences to assign V, D and J gene segments. For a sequence to be retained, a match of at least six nucleotides was required to both a V gene segment and a J gene segment. A rearrangement was called productive if the CDR3 had no stop codons and remained in frame with V and J, and every other rearrangement was called non-productive. Following IMGT convention, CDR3 was defined as the stretch from the second conserved V-encoded cysteine to the conserved J-encoded phenylalanine. In an earlier analysis of 587 of the donors, sequences lacking an unambiguous match to a single V gene segment were excluded. An earlier analysis of about 600 of the donors called V segments functional above 56.7% productive rearrangements and segregating when the between-donor standard deviation exceeded 5%. A statistical classification framework was built to diagnose cytomegalovirus status from the catalog of TCR beta chain sequences. A later analysis assigned V and J genes by comparing TCR nucleotide sequences with IMGT/GENE-DB human TR gene sequences. Using the TCRdist pipeline, a later analysis assigned CDR3 sequences along with most-parsimonious VDJ recombination scenarios. In a later analysis, every TCR beta chain was defined by the combination of its CDR3 amino acid sequence and its V-gene family, and reads without a unique V-gene family were dropped. A later analysis removed several hundred highly shared, low-generation-probability nucleotide sequences to deal with suspected cross-contamination and a sequencing artifact. For each public chain, a later analysis derived a clonal expansion index from normalized ranks of inferred template counts within each repertoire. A later analysis computed generation probabilities with a VDJ recombination model fitted to out-of-frame rearrangements, and checked the results against IGoR. A later analysis scored TCR-TCR, TCR-HLA and TCR-CMV co-occurrence with hypergeometric tests, applying a repertoire-size bias correction to TCR pairs. A later analysis estimated false discovery rates by permuting HLA or CMV assignments 20 times. In a later analysis, co-occurring TCRs were grouped using DBSCAN, with TCRdist sequence similarity added in when clustering inside HLA-allele-positive subsets. For co-occurrence clustering, repertoires with fewer than 30,000 or more than 120,000 public chains were excluded, along with roughly five repertoires with anomalous nucleotide sharing. What TCRdb holds here is the immuneACCESS table cut down to in-frame rearrangements. Part of the clones is not present; checked against another copy, under half of the missing clones reflect an unresolved V gene, and the others are unexplained. V and J calls and clone size come straight from that table; D and trimming were deduced from the DNA. This sample lists more than 150,000 clones; 77% were detected once. In total, the top ten clones hold more than 1.4% of the sample.

The cohort consisted of 600 or so healthy bone marrow donors. All cohort members were sampled while nominally healthy, although unrecorded immune exposures were likely present. The donor tested CMV seronegative and was one of the 352 seronegative cohort members. A peripheral blood sample was provided by each donor, and peripheral blood mononuclear cells were used for TCR beta sequencing. The Qiagen DNeasy Blood Extraction Kit was used to extract genomic DNA from the blood cell samples. CDR1 and CDR2, per the germline V gene (reference sequence), are SEHNR and FQNEAQ. Inclusive of the bounding cysteine and phenylalanine, the CDR3 is 15 residues long. Solely the CDR3 DNA is kept, with 45 bases framed from the first base. V lost 5 bases and J lost 2 bases, and the count of bases not matched to a germline gene is 6.

This clonotype was sampled from a man younger than 30 in good health and CMV-seronegative. The chain is made from TRBV7-9 and TRBJ1-2; the junction holds 9 bases that match TRBD1. The sequencing sample was made of PBMCs. The CDR3: CASSLDRGGNYGYTF. The DNA reads as follows: TGTGCCAGCAGCCTGGACAGGGGAGGGAACTATGGCTACACCTTC.